The 29 T cell receptor beta chains reported below all come from one sample, sequenced in a study of T cells in Graves' hyperthyroidism and ophthalmopathy (dated 2019 in TCRdb). Libraries were constructed by multiplex PCR. The run used an Illumina HiSeq 2000. The TCR beta CDR3 regions were amplified from RNA transcripts. A first-round RT-PCR of the TCR CDR3 used the HTBI primer set with the Qiagen OneStep RT-PCR kit. Starting from the raw public reads, TCRdb applied fastp trimming at Q25, assembled clones with MiXCR and retained in-frame beta chains. Rows are unified per CDR3 protein, each entry keeping the most common DNA and genes. The sample table holds around 300,000 distinct CDR3 sequences, of which 13% were seen once. Roughly 8% of the sample rests with the top ten. Sequenced sample: blood. The source of these receptors is a woman in her 30s with Graves' hyperthyroidism that later progressed to Graves' ophthalmopathy.

The table lists this clonotype with many counts. The chain is built from TRBV7-2 and TRBJ2-7, with D possibly matching TRBD2 (5 bases). The V end lost 5 bases, the J end lost 8 bases, and 16 bases lay between the germline ends. In germline, CDR1 is SGHTA, CDR2 FQGNSA. The CDR3 contains 13 residues. CDR3 nucleotides: TGTGCCAGCAGCCTAACCACGGAGGTCCAGCAGTACTTC. Amino acids: CASSLTTEVQQYF.

This clonotype was seen repeatedly, ten times or more. The V and J genes are TRBV7-2 and TRBJ2-3, with D maybe TRBD2 (5 bases). V shed 2 bases and J shed 4 bases, with 7 bases lying between them. Looked up from germline, CDR1 is SGHTA and CDR2 is FQGNSA. This CDR3 spans 13 amino acids. Here the CDR3 reads CASSLQRADTQYF. The CDR3 DNA is TGTGCCAGCAGCTTACAGAGGGCAGATACGCAGTATTTT.

This clonotype was observed at least ten times. The chain links TRBV7-9 to TRBJ2-5, with D perhaps matching TRBD2 (5 bases). The CDR3 has 13 amino acids. Germline V CDR1 and CDR2: SEHNR, FQNEAQ (reference sequence). Trimming took off 1 base at V and 8 bases at J, with 11 bases between the two ends. DNA for the CDR3: TGTGCCAGCAGCTTAGGCGGGTCGGTAACCCAGTACTTC. Protein product: CASSLGGSVTQYF.

This chain uses TRBV7-9 with TRBJ1-2; 8 bases fit TRBD1. Germline V lookup: CDR1 SEHNR, CDR2 FQNEAQ (reference sequence). V shed 6 bases, J shed 4 bases, and the junction held 10 bases outside the gene matches. The CDR3 covers 15 residues. The CDR3 region has the DNA TGTGCCAGCAGGCCTGGACAGGGAGAAATCTATGGCTACACCTTC. Protein: CASRPGQGEIYGYTF.

This chain joins TRBV25-1 and TRBJ2-3; no clear D. The V end was cut by 4 bases, the J end by 6 bases, with 8 bases between. The germline gives CDR1 MGHDK, CDR2 SYGVNS. CDR3 length: 12 amino acids. CDR3 sequence: CASSGRMDTQYF. The CDR3, as DNA: TGTGCCAGCAGTGGGCGAATGGATACGCAGTATTTT.

This clonotype was seen repeatedly, ten times or more. The V call is TRBV6-1, the J call TRBJ2-7; 9 bases match TRBD1. The CDR3 covers 15 residues. Germline trimming cut 6 bases from V and 9 bases from J; bases unmatched to any gene: 15. Germline V gene data show CDR1 as MNHNS and CDR2 as SASEGT. CDR3 sequence reads: CASREADRGLRGQYF. As DNA, the CDR3 is TGTGCCAGCAGGGAGGCGGACAGGGGCCTACGTGGGCAGTACTTC.

The V call is TRBV19, the J call TRBJ2-7, with D perhaps assigned TRBD1 or TRBD2 (5 bases each). Trimming shortened V by 2 bases and J by 6 bases, and 11 bases separated the two germline ends. The CDR3 spans 13 residues. Germline loops: CDR1 LNHDA, CDR2 SQIVND (reference sequence). CDR3 amino acids: CASSILGTSEQYF. DNA of the CDR3: TGTGCCAGTAGTATATTGGGGACCAGCGAGCAGTACTTC.

In this sample, this clonotype turned up many times. The chain has TRBV7-2 and TRBJ2-1, with D hard to call. V lost 1 base to trimming and J lost 4 bases, with 5 bases between them. The CDR3 is 13 amino acids. CDR1 and CDR2 from the germline V gene are SGHTA and FQGNSA. CDR3: CASSLDGYNEQFF. CDR3 DNA: TGTGCCAGCAGCTTAGACGGATACAATGAGCAGTTCTTC.

The chain couples TRBV5-4 to TRBJ2-1; D possibly corresponds to TRBD2 (6 bases). The length of the CDR3 is 15 residues. V lost 2 bases, J lost 6 bases, and 15 bases lay in between. Germline CDR1 SGHNT, CDR2 YYREEE (reference sequence). The CDR3 is CASSFISSESNEQFF. CDR3 bases: TGTGCCAGCAGCTTTATCTCTAGCGAGAGCAATGAGCAGTTCTTC.

Only a few counts were recorded for this clonotype. The V and J genes are TRBV6-1 and TRBJ2-6; TRBD2 might be the D (5 bases). CDR1 and CDR2 (germline): MNHNS, SASEGT. V dropped 6 bases and J dropped 6 bases, with 18 bases sitting between them. This CDR3 comprises 16 residues. CDR3 residues: CASSGELGSEANVLTF. CDR3 nucleotide sequence: TGTGCCAGCAGCGGGGAGTTGGGGTCGGAGGCCAACGTCCTGACTTTC.

Ten or more counts support this clonotype. This chain joins TRBV12-3 or TRBV12-4 and TRBJ2-7; 11 bases map to TRBD2. CDR3 length: 16 amino acids. Unmatched junction bases numbered 9, after V lost 3 bases and J lost 5 bases. This chain's CDR3 is CASSFALLAGVDEQYF. The CDR3 region has the DNA TGTGCCAGCAGTTTCGCGTTACTAGCGGGAGTGGACGAGCAGTACTTC.

CDR3 protein: CASSDIQGYTDTQYF. CDR3 bases: TGTGCCAGCAGTGACATCCAGGGCTACACAGATACGCAGTATTTT. The J gene is TRBJ2-3, the V gene TRBV2, with D tentatively TRBD1 (5 bases). Germline V CDR1 and CDR2: SNHLY, FYNNEI. This CDR3 is built from 15 residues. V shed 3 bases and J shed 2 bases, with 12 bases lying between them.

This clonotype has a count of ten or more. This chain links TRBV27 with TRBJ2-3; 7 bases fit TRBD1. The V and J ends lost 7 bases and 0 bases, in that order; junction bases with no gene match: 13. Germline-derived CDR1 and CDR2 are MNHEY and SMNVEV (reference sequence). The CDR3 has 17 residues. The CDR3 loop reads CASTYSLDRTSTDTQYF. For the CDR3, the DNA is TGTGCCAGCACCTATAGTTTGGACAGGACTAGCACAGATACGCAGTATTTT.

As for this clonotype: A clone one base away is much larger, so this may be a read error. The genes are TRBV7-2 and TRBJ2-3; 7 nucleotides line up with TRBD2. V lost 5 bases and J lost 4; bases outside the gene matches: 9. The CDR3 runs 15 residues. From germline, CDR1 is SGHTA and CDR2 FQGNSA. CDR3 amino acids: CASSAGVHEADTQYF. The CDR3 bases are TGTGCCAGCAGCGCGGGGGTTCACGAAGCAGATACGCAGTATTTT. Variable domain in full (rest from reference TRBV7-2 and TRBJ2-3): GAGVSQSPSNKVTEKGKDVELRCDPISGHTALYWYRQSLGQGLEFLIYFQGNSAPDKSGLPSDRFSAERTGGSVSTLTIQRTQQEDSAVYLCASSAGVHEADTQYFGPGTRLTVL.

This chain uses TRBV29-1 with TRBJ1-4; maybe TRBD1 (6 bases). The CDR3 runs to 14 residues. The germline V gene has CDR1 SQVTM and CDR2 ANQGSEA. The germline V and J ends were trimmed by 7 bases and 4 bases, with 16 bases remaining between them. The CDR3 bases are TGCAGCGCTCAATCCGGGACAAGTAATGAAAAACTGTTTTTT. This translates into CSAQSGTSNEKLFF.

This clonotype was observed at least ten times. The chain links TRBV20-1 to TRBJ1-4; a weak D match, TRBD1 (6 bases). Trimming pared 4 bases from V and 4 bases from J, leaving 19 bases between. This CDR3 spans 16 amino acids. Germline V lookup: CDR1 DFQATT, CDR2 SNEGSKA (reference sequence). CDR3 amino acids: CSATSLAGAYNEKLFF. For the CDR3, the DNA is TGCAGTGCTACTAGCCTCGCAGGGGCGTATAATGAAAAACTGTTTTTT.

This clonotype was recorded many times. The rearrangement uses TRBV29-1 and TRBJ2-2; TRBD2 matches 9 bases. CDR3 length equals 17 residues. Germline V gene sequence: CDR1 SQVTM, CDR2 ANQGSEA. V was clipped by 6 bases and J by 4 bases; unmatched bases: 15. The CDR3 spells CSVRGSSGRVSTGELFF. The CDR3 region has the DNA TGCAGCGTCCGGGGGAGTAGCGGGAGAGTATCCACCGGGGAGCTGTTTTTT.

The genes are TRBV6-1 and TRBJ2-1; the match to TRBD2 covers 8 bases. The CDR3 runs 14 residues. The V and J ends lost 6 bases and 10 bases, in that order; junction bases with no gene match: 11. The germline V gene has CDR1 MNHNS and CDR2 SASEGT. CDR3 region: CASSRLAGRAEQFF. In DNA form, the CDR3 reads TGTGCCAGCAGCCGCCTAGCGGGTCGTGCCGAGCAGTTCTTC.

The V and J genes are TRBV27 and TRBJ2-3, with 11 bases matching TRBD1. V lost 4 bases to trimming and J lost 5 bases; unmatched junction nucleotides: 8. CDR3 length: 16 residues. CDR1 and CDR2 from the germline V gene are MNHEY and SMNVEV (reference sequence). The CDR3 bases are TGTGCCAGCAGTTACGCCGGGACAGGGGGATTAGATACGCAGTATTTT. Protein product: CASSYAGTGGLDTQYF.

This clonotype showed up many times. The gene calls are TRBV7-9 and TRBJ1-2; D ambiguous. Looked up from germline, CDR1 is SEHNR and CDR2 is FQNEAQ (reference sequence). The CDR3 extends over 14 amino acids. Trimming pared 1 base from V and 7 bases from J, leaving 13 bases between. The CDR3 sequence: CASSLERSITGYTF. The DNA of the CDR3 is TGTGCCAGCAGCTTAGAACGGAGTATCACTGGCTACACCTTC.

The table lists this clonotype with many counts. J is TRBJ1-6 and V is TRBV7-3; 8 nucleotides agree with TRBD1. Germline V gene lookup returns CDR1 SGHTA and CDR2 FQGTGA. The CDR3 spans 15 residues. J gave up 7 bases and V 3 bases, and 5 bases lay outside the gene matches. CDR3 DNA sequence: TGTGCCAGCAGCTTGACAGGGGTGGGAAATTCACCCCTCCACTTT. Amino acids: CASSLTGVGNSPLHF.

This clonotype has a count of ten or more. The chain employs TRBV28 and TRBJ2-4; D is undetermined. The CDR3 runs 14 residues. The germline gives CDR1 MDHEN, CDR2 SYDVKM. V lost 2 bases and J 0 bases, leaving 5 bases between the germline ends. The CDR3 is CASSLVIAKNIQYF. The CDR3 nucleotides read TGTGCCAGCAGTTTAGTTATAGCCAAAAACATTCAGTACTTC.

This clonotype was seen a handful of times. The chain uses TRBV15 and TRBJ1-3; D gene uncertain. The V end lost 0 bases, the J end lost 4 bases, and 10 bases lay between the germline ends. This CDR3 is built from 15 residues. Germline CDR1 reads LNHNV; CDR2 reads YYDKDF (reference sequence). CDR3 protein: CATSRDRASGNTIYF. The DNA for the CDR3 is TGTGCCACCAGCAGAGATCGGGCGTCGGGAAACACCATATATTTT.

The CDR3 DNA reads TGTGCCAGCAGCCCATCCCCGGTTAGAGAGCAGTACTTC. As protein: CASSPSPVREQYF. V and J are TRBV9 and TRBJ2-7, with D hard to call. Trimming took 4 bases from V and 7 from J, leaving 15 bases between them. This CDR3 region has 13 residues. Germline V gene data show CDR1 as SGDLS and CDR2 as YYNGEE.

This clonotype was counted many times. The chain joins TRBV3-1 to TRBJ2-1; 10 bases align to TRBD2. Germline CDR1 LGHDT, CDR2 YNNKEL (reference sequence). V gave up 3 bases and J gave up 9 bases; unmatched junction bases: 2. The CDR3 runs to 13 residues. CDR3 residues: CASSQQREGEQFF. CDR3 coding DNA: TGTGCCAGCAGCCAGCAGCGGGAGGGTGAGCAGTTCTTC.

This clonotype was seen at least ten times. The chain has TRBV9 and TRBJ1-4; D may be TRBD1 (5 bases). The CDR3 covers 15 residues. Germline CDR1 and CDR2: SGDLS and YYNGEE. Trimming cost V 4 bases and J 7 bases, with 17 bases left between them. DNA for the CDR3: TGTGCCAGCAGCCCAATGGGAGGGGCCAGTGAAAAACTGTTTTTT. Amino acids: CASSPMGGASEKLFF.

The sample holds many counts of this clonotype. This rearrangement joins TRBV29-1 to TRBJ2-3; TRBD2 matches at 7 bases. Germline lookup yields CDR1 SQVTM and CDR2 ANQGSEA. The CDR3 spans 16 residues. The trim removed 3 bases at V and 3 bases at J, leaving 12 bases unmatched. The CDR3 here is CSVEWALGRATDTQYF. CDR3 in DNA: TGCAGCGTTGAGTGGGCGTTGGGGAGGGCTACAGATACGCAGTATTTT.

This clonotype was found many times. The chain combines TRBV28 with TRBJ1-1; D unclear. The germline V and J ends were trimmed by 7 bases and 4 bases, with 13 bases remaining between them. The CDR3 is 13 residues long. Germline CDR1 and CDR2: MDHEN and SYDVKM. CDR3 nucleotide sequence: TGTGCCAGCACCCTAGGTGAGGGCACTGAAGCTTTCTTT. It specifies CASTLGEGTEAFF.

This clonotype was recorded a few times. V gene TRBV27 combines with J gene TRBJ2-7; D gene uncertain. CDR3 length: 16 amino acids. V lost 8 bases to trimming and J lost 4 bases, with 24 bases between them. The germline CDR1 and CDR2 sequences are MNHEY and SMNVEV (reference sequence). CDR3 sequence reads: CASASIIGLIQYEQYF. CDR3 bases: TGTGCCAGCGCCTCGATCATCGGCTTAATCCAGTACGAGCAGTACTTC.